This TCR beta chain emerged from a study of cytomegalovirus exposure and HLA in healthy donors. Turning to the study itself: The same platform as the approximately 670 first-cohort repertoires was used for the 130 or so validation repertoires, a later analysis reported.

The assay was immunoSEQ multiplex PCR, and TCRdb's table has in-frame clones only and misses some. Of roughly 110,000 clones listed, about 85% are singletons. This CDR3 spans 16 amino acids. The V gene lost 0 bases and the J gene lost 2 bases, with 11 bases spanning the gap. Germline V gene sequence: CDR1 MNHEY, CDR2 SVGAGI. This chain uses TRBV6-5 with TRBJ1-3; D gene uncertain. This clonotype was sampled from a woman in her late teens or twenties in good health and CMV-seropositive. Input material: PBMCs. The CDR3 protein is CASSYSWEGAGNTIYF. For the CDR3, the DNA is TGTGCCAGCAGTTACTCGTGGGAGGGAGCTGGAAACACCATATATTTT.